The next 29 T cell receptor beta chains were all read from a single sample in a study of blood T cell repertoires in COVID-19. Generated by immunoSEQ multiplex PCR, the TCRdb table keeps only in-frame clones and is missing some. The top ten clones hold roughly 2.9% of a sample with about 140,000 clones, over 75% of them seen once. The material sequenced was PBMCs or T cells enriched from blood (not recorded which). These TCRs come from a woman aged 45-65 years who had recovered from COVID-19.

This chain uses TRBV11-2 with TRBJ2-5, with no clear D. V was pared by 4 bases and J by 1 base, with 13 bases between. CDR1 and CDR2 (germline): SGHAT, FQNNGV. The CDR3 extends over 15 amino acids. The CDR3 region has the DNA TGTGCCAGCAGCTGGGCCCCGGCAGGCCAAGAGACCCAGTACTTC. This sequence encodes CASSWAPAGQETQYF.

The chain is built from TRBV6-1 and TRBJ1-6, with a weak D call TRBD1 (5 bases). The germline CDR1 and CDR2 sequences are MNHNS and SASEGT. The V end was cut by 4 bases, the J end by 6 bases, with 10 bases between. CDR3 length: 14 residues. The DNA of the CDR3 is TGTGCCAGCAGTGGCGGCAGGGTTAATTCACCCCTCCACTTT. Protein sequence: CASSGGRVNSPLHF.

V and J are TRBV28 and TRBJ2-7; the match to TRBD2 covers 9 bases. V shed 8 bases, J shed 10 bases, and the junction held 12 bases outside the gene matches. Germline CDR1 and CDR2: MDHEN and SYDVKM. This CDR3 is built from 13 residues. In nucleotides, the CDR3 is TGTGCCAGCTTTAATAGCGGGAGTCGGATACAGTACTTC. It is translated as CASFNSGSRIQYF.

V gene TRBV30 combines with J gene TRBJ2-2; 7 bases align to TRBD2. J lost 7 bases, V lost 1 base, and 3 bases had no gene match. This CDR3 spans 13 amino acids. From germline, CDR1 is GTSNPN and CDR2 SVGIG (reference sequence). The CDR3 here is CAWSAAGIGELFF. CDR3 DNA: TGTGCCTGGAGTGCAGCGGGGATCGGGGAGCTGTTTTTT.

The CDR3: CASSAPGRGPRMGEKLFF. The CDR3, as DNA: TGTGCCAGCAGCGCCCCCGGCAGGGGTCCCAGGATGGGTGAAAAACTGTTTTTT. The chain carries TRBV3-1 (or the pseudogene TRBV3-2) and TRBJ1-4; D might be TRBD1 (6 bases). The germline CDR1 and CDR2 sequences are LGHDT and YNNKEL (reference sequence). The germline V and J ends were trimmed by 5 bases and 7 bases, with 26 bases remaining between them. The CDR3 is 18 residues long.

The V call is TRBV29-1, the J call TRBJ1-1; D may be TRBD1 (5 bases). Germline lookup yields CDR1 SQVTM and CDR2 ANQGSEA. The germline V and J ends were trimmed by 0 bases and 4 bases, with 18 bases remaining between them. The CDR3 contains 16 residues. The CDR3 nucleotides are TGCAGCGTTGAAGATATGGCAGGGCTTTTCGGCACTGAAGCTTTCTTT. Its protein is CSVEDMAGLFGTEAFF.

This clone was seen more than once but under ten times. Because the CDR3's place on the DNA is in doubt, the DNA is left out and the CDR3 is given as listed by TCRdb. This chain uses TRBV28 with TRBJ2-1; the D segment call TRBD2 is taken from the table without a DNA check. Germline V lookup: CDR1 MDHEN, CDR2 SYDVKM. The CDR3 is 16 residues long, ends included. The CDR3 loop reads CASTPFGSGTSGKGFF.

This clone was counted only a few times. This chain links TRBV2 with TRBJ2-1; D is possibly TRBD2 (6 bases). There are 15 residues in the CDR3. V lost 6 bases and J 5 bases, leaving 17 bases between the germline ends. Germline-derived CDR1 and CDR2 are SNHLY and FYNNEI. The CDR3 spells CASSPLGGGNNEQFF. The DNA for the CDR3 is TGTGCCAGCAGCCCGTTGGGGGGAGGTAACAATGAGCAGTTCTTC.

The chain has TRBV12-5 and TRBJ2-2, with TRBD1 matching over 11 bases. CDR3 length: 16 amino acids. Germline trimming cut 1 base from V and 5 bases from J; bases unmatched to any gene: 3. CDR1 LGHNT and CDR2 FRNRAP come from the germline V gene. DNA of the CDR3: TGTGCTAGTGGTTTGGGTGGGACAGGGGGGACCGGGGAGCTGTTTTTT. This sequence encodes CASGLGGTGGTGELFF.

The chain recombines TRBV5-1 with TRBJ2-5; the D gene is possibly TRBD1 (6 bases). Germline V gene lookup returns CDR1 SGHRS and CDR2 YFSETQ. The V end was cut by 0 bases, the J end by 5 bases, with 14 bases between. This CDR3 has 15 residues. CDR3 sequence: CASSLEGRGVETQYF. CDR3 coding DNA: TGCGCCAGCAGCTTGGAGGGCAGGGGAGTGGAGACCCAGTACTTC.

J is TRBJ1-3 and V is TRBV7-8; possible D gene TRBD1, 6 bases. Trimming stripped 8 bases from V and 7 bases from J, with 12 bases between. CDR1 is SGHVS and CDR2 is FQNEAQ in the germline V gene. The CDR3 is 12 residues long. This CDR3 is CASATGSNTIYF. The CDR3 region has the DNA TGTGCCAGCGCAACAGGGAGCAACACCATATATTTT.

This chain connects TRBV5-6 to TRBJ2-1, with a possible D match to TRBD1 (5 bases). The CDR3 is made up of 14 amino acids. V shed 2 bases and J shed 5 bases, with 11 bases lying between them. Germline lookup yields CDR1 SGHDT and CDR2 YYEEEE. CDR3 DNA: TGTGCCAGCAGCTTTGGTCCAGGGAACAATGAGCAGTTCTTC. Residues: CASSFGPGNNEQFF.

J is TRBJ2-1 and V is TRBV3-1 (or the pseudogene TRBV3-2), with 10 positions matching TRBD1. Germline lookup yields CDR1 LGHDT and CDR2 YNNKEL (reference sequence). The CDR3 is 15 amino acids. The trim removed 1 base at V and 7 bases at J, leaving 4 bases unmatched. The CDR3 region has the DNA TGTGCCAGCAGCCAAGTGGGACAGGGGATGAATGAGCAGTTCTTC. This gives the protein CASSQVGQGMNEQFF.

The chain recombines TRBV6-1 with TRBJ2-3; D is undetermined. The V and J ends lost 2 bases and 0 bases respectively, with 15 bases between them. The CDR3 is 17 residues long. CDR1 and CDR2 from the germline V gene are MNHNS and SASEGT. Here the CDR3 reads CASSEFIEETSTDTQYF. The CDR3 coding sequence is TGTGCCAGCAGTGAATTCATCGAGGAAACAAGCACAGATACGCAGTATTTT.

J is TRBJ2-3 and V is TRBV7-9; 8 bases agree with TRBD2. Germline lookup yields CDR1 SEHNR and CDR2 FQNEAQ (reference sequence). The CDR3 extends over 17 amino acids. V shed 5 bases, J shed 0 bases, and the junction held 10 bases outside the gene matches. CDR3 protein: CASSAPIAGRSTDTQYF. CDR3 bases: TGTGCCAGCAGCGCCCCAATAGCGGGGCGTAGCACAGATACGCAGTATTTT.

This chain uses TRBV28 with TRBJ2-5; 8 positions agree with TRBD2. V shed 4 bases, J shed 0 bases, and the junction held 4 bases outside the gene matches. The CDR3 runs 15 residues. Per germline, CDR1 MDHEN and CDR2 SYDVKM. This CDR3 is CASSSPGGHQETQYF. Here the CDR3 DNA reads TGTGCCAGCAGTTCGCCGGGAGGGCACCAAGAGACCCAGTACTTC.

The rearrangement links TRBV3-1 (or the pseudogene TRBV3-2) to TRBJ2-2, with TRBD2 matching over 10 bases. The CDR3 length is 17 residues. Germline V gene lookup returns CDR1 LGHDT and CDR2 YNNKEL (reference sequence). The junction had 7 bases not matched to a gene; V was cut back by 0 bases and J by 6 bases. CDR3 bases: TGTGCCAGCAGCCAAGATTTCCTAGCGGGAGTCGCCGGGGAGCTGTTTTTT. It codes for CASSQDFLAGVAGELFF.

The CDR3 DNA is TGTGCCAGCAGTTATAGGACACCGGCAGATACGCAGTATTTT. Translated: CASSYRTPADTQYF. The gene calls are TRBV6-2 or TRBV6-3 and TRBJ2-3, with D maybe TRBD1 (5 bases). The CDR3 consists of 14 residues. Between the trimmed V and J ends, which lost 3 bases and 4 bases, there was a span of 11 bases. Germline V gene data show CDR1 as MNHEY and CDR2 as SVGEGT.

This chain connects TRBV5-4 to TRBJ1-6; D perhaps matches TRBD1 (5 bases). Per the germline V gene, CDR1 is SGHNT and CDR2 is YYREEE (reference sequence). This CDR3 spans 14 amino acids. The V end lost 0 bases, the J end lost 6 bases, and 7 bases lay between the germline ends. The chain's CDR3 is CASSLVGRNSPLHF. CDR3 nucleotides: TGTGCCAGCAGCTTGGTGGGGCGTAATTCACCCCTCCACTTT. Combining the CDR3 with reference TRBV5-4 and TRBJ1-6 gives the whole variable domain ETGVTQSPTHLIKTRGQQVTLRCSSQSGHNTVSWYQQALGQGPQFIFQYYREEENGRGNFPPRFSGLQFPNYSSELNVNALELDDSALYLCASSLVGRNSPLHFGNGTRLTVT.

This clone was seen a few times. This rearrangement joins TRBV11-2 to TRBJ2-1; tentative D call: TRBD2 (6 bases). V lost 0 bases and J 6 bases, leaving 18 bases between the germline ends. Germline CDR1 is SGHAT and CDR2 is FQNNGV. The CDR3 runs to 17 residues. As DNA, the CDR3 is TGTGCCAGCAGCTTAGACCCTACCGGGAGTTATCCCAATGAGCAGTTCTTC. Amino acids: CASSLDPTGSYPNEQFF.

The chain uses TRBV24-1 and TRBJ2-1; D call uncertain. Germline V gene sequence: CDR1 KGHDR, CDR2 SFDVKD. Trimming removed 3 bases from V and 9 bases from J, with 14 bases in between. The CDR3 runs 14 residues. The chain's CDR3 is CATSDSQRSPEQFF. The CDR3 DNA is TGTGCCACCAGTGATAGTCAACGGTCCCCTGAGCAGTTCTTC.

This sequence joins TRBV27 and TRBJ2-1; 10 bases line up with TRBD2. The CDR3 totals 15 residues. CDR1 is MNHEY, CDR2 SMNVEV, per germline (reference sequence). The J segment lost 7 bases and the V segment lost 5 bases, leaving 8 bases of the junction unmatched. The CDR3 is CASSPQRGGWNEQFF. The CDR3 coding sequence is TGTGCCAGCAGTCCCCAGCGGGGGGGCTGGAATGAGCAGTTCTTC.

The chain employs TRBV24-1 and TRBJ2-3, with TRBD2 matching over 7 bases. Germline V gene sequence: CDR1 KGHDR, CDR2 SFDVKD. CDR3 length: 18 amino acids. Germline trimming cut 2 bases from V and 4 bases from J; bases unmatched to any gene: 14. The DNA of the CDR3 is TGTGCCACCAGTGATTCGGAGATAGGGCAGGGAGGGCCAGATACGCAGTATTTT. Translation gives CATSDSEIGQGGPDTQYF.

The V and J genes are TRBV7-3 and TRBJ2-3; 8 bases line up with TRBD2. Germline V CDR1 and CDR2: SGHTA, FQGTGA. J gave up 2 bases and V 0 bases, and 1 base lay outside the gene matches. The CDR3 consists of 15 residues. CDR3 residues: CASSLTGGVTDTQYF. The CDR3 DNA reads as TGTGCCAGCAGCTTAACCGGGGGGGTCACAGATACGCAGTATTTT.

The genes are TRBV6-5 and TRBJ2-7; D may be TRBD2 (5 bases). The CDR3 is 14 amino acids. Germline V lookup: CDR1 MNHEY, CDR2 SVGAGI. V was clipped by 7 bases and J by 7 bases, with 20 bases between them. DNA for the CDR3: TGTGCCAGCAAGAGGGTGAGTTCAACGGGGGAGCAGTACTTC. Residues: CASKRVSSTGEQYF.

The chain joins TRBV7-2 to TRBJ1-1; 8 positions agree with TRBD1. Germline lookup yields CDR1 SGHTA and CDR2 FQGNSA. The junction had 4 bases not matched to a gene; V was cut back by 2 bases and J by 2 bases. CDR3 length: 15 residues. DNA of the CDR3: TGTGCCAGCAGCTTAAGGGGACAGGTCAACACTGAAGCTTTCTTT. It codes for CASSLRGQVNTEAFF.

The chain carries TRBV5-6 and TRBJ1-6; the match to TRBD1 covers 11 bases. V gave up 3 bases and J gave up 7 bases; unmatched junction bases: 3. This CDR3 region has 15 residues. CDR1 is SGHDT and CDR2 is YYEEEE in the germline V gene. CDR3 coding DNA: TGTGCCAGCAGCTCGGGACAGGGGGTGAATTCACCCCTCCACTTT. This encodes CASSSGQGVNSPLHF.

V is TRBV11-3 and J is TRBJ2-1, with TRBD1 matching 9 bases. This CDR3 is built from 16 residues. Germline values: CDR1 SGHNT, CDR2 YENEEA. J lost 1 base, V lost 0 bases, and 1 base had no gene match. The CDR3 loop reads CASSLDGTGSYNEQFF. Written as DNA, the CDR3 is TGTGCCAGCAGCTTAGATGGGACAGGGTCCTACAATGAGCAGTTCTTC.

This chain connects TRBV19 to TRBJ2-7; the match to TRBD2 covers 7 bases. Germline-derived CDR1 and CDR2 are LNHDA and SQIVND (reference sequence). J was trimmed by 5 bases and V by 4 bases; bases with no gene match: 8. This CDR3 spans 14 amino acids. The CDR3 nucleotides are TGTGCCAGTAGTACTCTAGCGGTCCGCCACGAGCAGTACTTC. Protein product: CASSTLAVRHEQYF.